The entry below gives a single T cell receptor (beta chain) sequence along with its context. This entry comes from a study of T cell responses to AZD1222 COVID-19 vaccine. The assay was immunoSEQ multiplex PCR, and TCRdb's table has in-frame clones only and misses some. This sample has 95,000 to 100,000 clones, with around nine tenths found just once. Trimming took 5 bases from V and 5 from J, leaving 17 bases between them. The germline V gene encodes CDR1 SGHNT and CDR2 YENEEA. The CDR3 covers 15 residues. The sample consisted of peripheral blood, taken 28 days after the second AZD1222 dose. The chain carries TRBV11-3 and TRBJ2-3; a weak D match, TRBD1 (7 bases). This TCR was recovered from an adult who received the AZD1222 COVID-19 vaccine. CDR3 sequence reads: CASSLQQGGIDTQYF. The CDR3 DNA sequence: TGTGCCAGCAGCCTACAGCAGGGGGGCATAGATACGCAGTATTTT. The full variable domain, rest sourced from reference TRBV11-3 and TRBJ2-3, is EAGVVQSPRYKIIEKKQPVAFWCNPISGHNTLYWYLQNLGQGPELLIRYENEEAVDDSQLPKDRFSAERLKGVDSTLKIQPAELGDSAVYLCASSLQQGGIDTQYFGPGTRLTVL.